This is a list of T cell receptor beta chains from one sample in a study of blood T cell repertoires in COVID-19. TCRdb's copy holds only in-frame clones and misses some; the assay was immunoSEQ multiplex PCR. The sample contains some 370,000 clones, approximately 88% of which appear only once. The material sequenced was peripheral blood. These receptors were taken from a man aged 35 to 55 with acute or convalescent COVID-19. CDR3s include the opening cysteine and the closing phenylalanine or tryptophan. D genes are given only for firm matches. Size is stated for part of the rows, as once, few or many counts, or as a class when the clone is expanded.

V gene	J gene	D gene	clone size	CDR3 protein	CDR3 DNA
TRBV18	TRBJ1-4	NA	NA	CASSPPGGVGEKLFF	TGTGCCAGCTCACCACCGGGGGGAGTCGGTGAAAAACTGTTTTTT
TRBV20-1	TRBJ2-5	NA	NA	CSPVNWETQYF	TGCAGTCCCGTGAACTGGGAGACCCAGTACTTC
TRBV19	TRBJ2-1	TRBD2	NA	CASSIGREWNNEQFF	TGTGCCAGTAGTATCGGGCGGGAGTGGAACAATGAGCAGTTCTTC
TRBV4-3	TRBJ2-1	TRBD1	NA	CASSQDRDRYNEQFF	TGCGCCAGCAGCCAGGACAGGGACCGCTACAATGAGCAGTTCTTC
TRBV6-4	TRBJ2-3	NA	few	CASSEGVGSTDTQYF	TGTGCCAGCAGTGAAGGGGTTGGGAGCACAGATACGCAGTATTTT
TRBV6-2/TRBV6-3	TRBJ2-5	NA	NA	CASSYHLDNRIETQYF	TGTGCCAGCAGTTACCACTTGGATAACAGGATAGAGACCCAGTACTTC
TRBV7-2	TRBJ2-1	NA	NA	CASSLYGEQFF	TGTGCCAGCAGCTTATACGGTGAGCAGTTCTTC
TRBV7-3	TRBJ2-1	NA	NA	CASSPGVAHYNEQFF	TGTGCCAGCAGCCCAGGGGTTGCCCACTACAATGAGCAGTTCTTC
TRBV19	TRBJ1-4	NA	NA	CASSIVVSATNEKLFF	TGTGCCAGTAGTATAGTAGTGTCCGCAACTAATGAAAAACTGTTTTTT
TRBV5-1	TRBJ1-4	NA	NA	CASSLGGDTTNEKLFF	TGCGCCAGCAGCTTGGGAGGTGATACAACTAATGAAAAACTGTTTTTT
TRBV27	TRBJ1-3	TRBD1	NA	CASRRNGDRNGGNTIYF	TGTGCCAGCAGGCGAAACGGGGACAGAAATGGAGGAAACACCATATATTTT
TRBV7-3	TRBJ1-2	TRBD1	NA	CASSYLRQGPTF	TGTGCCAGCAGCTACCTTAGACAGGGACCCACCTTC
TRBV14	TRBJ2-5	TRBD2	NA	CASTSCPGLADLRAQYF	TGTGCCAGCACCTCCTGTCCGGGACTAGCGGACTTGCGGGCCCAGTACTTC
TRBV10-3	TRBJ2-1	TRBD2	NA	CAASSWRENSEQFF	TGTGCCGCCTCCTCTTGGCGGGAGAATAGTGAGCAGTTCTTC
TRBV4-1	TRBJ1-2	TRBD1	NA	CASSPGQGDGYTF	TGCGCCAGCAGCCCCGGACAGGGCGATGGCTACACCTTC
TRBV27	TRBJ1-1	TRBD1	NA	CASSLFWTGTSNTEAFF	TGTGCCAGCAGTTTATTTTGGACAGGGACGTCGAACACTGAAGCTTTCTTT
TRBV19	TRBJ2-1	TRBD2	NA	CASSIGAGGPYEQFF	TGTGCCAGTAGTATAGGAGCGGGAGGGCCCTATGAGCAGTTCTTC
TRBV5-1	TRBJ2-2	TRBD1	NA	CASNTRRPQGAGELFF	TGCGCCAGCAACACCCGGAGGCCCCAGGGGGCCGGGGAGCTGTTTTTT
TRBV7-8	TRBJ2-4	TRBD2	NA	CASSQEASGRYENIQYF	TGTGCCAGCAGCCAGGAGGCTAGCGGGAGATACGAAAACATTCAGTACTTC
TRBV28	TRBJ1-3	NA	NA	CASSLVGSGNTIYF	TGTGCCAGCAGTTTAGTCGGCTCTGGAAACACCATATATTTT
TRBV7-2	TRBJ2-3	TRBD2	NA	CASSLSGGGARKDTQYF	TGTGCCAGCAGCTTAAGTGGCGGGGGGGCCCGGAAAGATACGCAGTATTTT
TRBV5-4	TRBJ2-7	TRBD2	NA	CASSFYSGREQYF	TGTGCCAGCAGCTTCTATAGCGGGAGGGAGCAGTACTTC
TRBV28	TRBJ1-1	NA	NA	CASSLYSEAFF	TGTGCCAGCAGCCTTTACTCTGAAGCTTTCTTT
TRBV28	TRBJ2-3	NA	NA	CASSPPPGLSTDTQYF	TGTGCCAGCAGTCCCCCCCCGGGACTTAGCACAGATACGCAGTATTTT
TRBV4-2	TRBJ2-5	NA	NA	CASSQVRGRGQETQYF	TGTGCCAGCAGCCAAGTAAGGGGAAGGGGGCAAGAGACCCAGTACTTC
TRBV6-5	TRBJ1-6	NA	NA	CASSPDWGGSPLHF	TGTGCCAGCAGTCCAGACTGGGGGGGTTCACCCCTCCACTTT
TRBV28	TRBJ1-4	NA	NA	CASSPNTNEKLFF	TGTGCCAGCAGTCCCAATACTAATGAAAAACTGTTTTTT